This TCR beta chain was recovered during a study of cytomegalovirus exposure and HLA in healthy donors. Findings of the study overall: In presence/absence analyses, roughly uniform sequencing depth across donors was assumed. Later analysis suggested links between common viral pathogens and several top significant clusters. Cytomegalovirus association was assigned to about 150 TCR beta chains.

Use of 60 Vbeta and 13 Jbeta primers characterized the PCR. Using immunoSEQ multiplex PCR, the repertoire was profiled, and TCRdb retains in-frame clones only, with some absent. The sample comprises more than 95,000 clones, approximately 74% of which are singletons, and 9.5% to 13% rests with the top ten. The CDR3 sequence is 18 residues long. The germline V gene has CDR1 SGHVS and CDR2 FNYEAQ. With 0 bases clipped from V and 6 bases from J, the junction kept 7 bases outside the gene matches. In regard to this clone: The antigen is undetermined.

The sequence derives from a woman aged 45 to 65 in good health and CMV-seropositive. The V and J genes are TRBV7-6 and TRBJ2-1; 14 bases are a match to TRBD2. Sequenced input: PBMCs. CDR3 loop: CASSLAGTSGSVSNEQFF. CDR3 nucleotides: TGTGCCAGCAGCTTAGCTGGGACTAGCGGGAGTGTCTCCAATGAGCAGTTCTTC. The full variable domain, completed using reference TRBV7-6 and TRBJ2-1, is GAGVSQSPRYKVTKRGQDVALRCDPISGHVSLYWYRQALGQGPEFLTYFNYEAQQDKSGLPNDRFSAERPEGSISTLTIQRTEQRDSAMYRCASSLAGTSGSVSNEQFFGPGTRLTVL.